Reported below is one T cell receptor beta chain. The target of this receptor is not known. This clone may be a read error of a much larger clone one base away. Receptor amplification or capture employed 5' RACE. Sequencing was performed on an Illumina HiSeq 2000. A universal primer binding site was introduced by template switching, and a unique molecular identifier was present in the final cDNA, enabling accurate counting of TCR cDNA molecules. Specific primers in the conserved constant-segment region were used to synthesize first-strand cDNA for the TCR alpha and beta chains. Each cDNA library was double barcoded, with a SMART-Mk sample barcode plus Illumina barcodes, to control for contamination. TruSeq adapter sequences along with Illumina sample barcodes were introduced in two successive PCR steps. The Illumina HiSeq platform was used with custom primers to sequence TCR alpha and beta cDNA libraries. The original methods were these. MiGEC was used to process raw reads and extract unique molecular identifiers, and MiXCR was used to find CDR3 positions. Recombination models were inferred per individual with the repgenHMM and IGoR tools using an EM algorithm. The analysis of shared clonotypes was done with the tcR package in R, with sharing normalized by the product of cloneset sizes. To study raw recombination free of thymic and clonal selection effects, out-of-frame nonproductive sequences were analyzed. TCRdb reran the public reads through fastp at Q25 and MiXCR, keeping productive beta chains. Rows with a matching CDR3 protein are joined into one entry that keeps the most common DNA and genes. In this record, the V and J calls reflect TCRdb's handling and not the investigators' own analysis. This sample holds a few hundred thousand distinct CDR3 sequences; approximately 17% were observed only once. The ten largest clones take up approximately 12% of the sample.

The data derive from a study of identical twins (dated by TCRdb to about 2016). For the study in its entirety: The study deep-sequenced TCR alpha and beta repertoires from monozygotic twins, unrelated adults of various ages and cord blood to test whether fetal clonotypes persist. To rule out contamination, the twin experiments were replicated at different times with different library preparation protocols.

From the germline V gene (reference sequence), CDR1 is SEHNR and CDR2 is FQNEAQ. The CDR3 numbers 14 residues from cysteine through phenylalanine. Here the CDR3 DNA is all that survives: 42 bases in frame from base 1. General study outcomes and caveats: Excess twin sharing in beta out-of-frame sequences was weaker because fewer shared sequences lowered the signal-to-noise ratio. Abundant cord blood beta clonotypes had fewer insertions, young adult naive repertoires showed a similar but weaker trend, and memory repertoires showed no such trend. Invariant T cells such as MAIT and iNKT could partly confound zero-insertion analyses, although diverse VJ usage argued against such confounding for most clonotypes. Compared with coincidental sharing between unrelated individuals, out-of-frame TCR alpha sequences shared between twins had an excess of sequences with low generation probability. In monozygotic twins, recombination models systematically underestimated out-of-frame TCR alpha sharing, but the models matched the sharing seen between unrelated individuals. Because the same donors could not be followed over many years, conclusions were based on cross-sectional statistical analysis.

Every donor in the study was a healthy Caucasian. The study also sequenced three unrelated non-twin adults: a male aged 18 to 30, a male aged 50 to 59 and a female aged 50 to 59. Using Miltenyi CD45RO+ enrichment and human naive T-cell isolation kits, memory (CD45RO+) and naive T cells were isolated from PBMC. This clonotype originated in a man aged 45-60 years in good health. The sequencing input was naive T cells sorted from blood. What the cell subset or site label conveys for this sample: cells isolated with a human naive T-cell isolation kit. The chain is encoded by TRBV7-9 joined to TRBJ2-1, and perhaps TRBD1 as D gene, on 5 matching bases. The CDR3 region has the sequence CASSPPAGNNEHFF. The DNA sequence follows: TGTGCCAGCAGCCCCCCAGCAGGGAACAATGAGCATTTCTTC. Extended through the reference TRBV7-9 and TRBJ2-1 proteins, this CDR3 yields the full variable domain: DTGVSQNPRHKITKRGQNVTFRCDPISEHNRLYWYRQTLGQGPEFLTYFQNEAQLEKSRLLSDRFSAERPKGSFSTLEIQRTEQGDSAMYLCASSPPAGNNEHFFGPGTRLTVL.